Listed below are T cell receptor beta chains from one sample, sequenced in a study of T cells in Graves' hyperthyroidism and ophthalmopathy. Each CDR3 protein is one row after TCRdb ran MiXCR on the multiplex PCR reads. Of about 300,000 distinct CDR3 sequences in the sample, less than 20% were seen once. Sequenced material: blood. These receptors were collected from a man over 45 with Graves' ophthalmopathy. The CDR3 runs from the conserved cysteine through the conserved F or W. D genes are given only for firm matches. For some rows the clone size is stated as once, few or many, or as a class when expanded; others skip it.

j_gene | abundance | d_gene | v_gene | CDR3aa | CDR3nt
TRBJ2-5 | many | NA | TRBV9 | CASSETGVQTQYF | TGTGCCAGCAGCGAAACAGGAGTCCAGACCCAGTACTTC
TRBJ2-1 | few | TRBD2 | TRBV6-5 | CASSYYGGRVEQFF | TGTGCCAGCAGTTACTACGGCGGGAGGGTTGAGCAGTTCTTC
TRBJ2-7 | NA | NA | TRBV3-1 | CASSAGTYYEQYF | TGTGCCAGCTCGGCAGGGACCTACTACGAGCAGTACTTC
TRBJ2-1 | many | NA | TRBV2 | CASTPTSNEQFF | TGTGCCAGCACCCCGACTAGTAATGAGCAGTTCTTC
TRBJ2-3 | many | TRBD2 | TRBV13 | CASNLAGDTDTQYF | TGTGCCAGCAACCTAGCGGGAGACACAGATACGCAGTATTTT
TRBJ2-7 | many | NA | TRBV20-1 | CSARLDYEQYF | TGCAGTGCTAGACTGGATTACGAGCAGTACTTC
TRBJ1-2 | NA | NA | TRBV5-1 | CASSLVSDSYGYTF | TGCGCCAGCAGCTTGGTGTCGGACAGCTATGGCTACACCTTC
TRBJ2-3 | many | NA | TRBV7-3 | CASSAVLGGSTDTQYF | TGTGCCAGCAGCGCCGTGCTAGGGGGTAGCACAGATACGCAGTATTTT
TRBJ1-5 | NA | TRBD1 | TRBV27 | CASSVRQGHGNQPQHF | TGTGCCAGCAGTGTAAGACAGGGGCACGGCAATCAGCCCCAGCATTTT
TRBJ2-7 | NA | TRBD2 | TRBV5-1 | CASNFGGSSYEQYF | TGCGCCAGCAACTTCGGCGGGAGCTCCTACGAGCAGTACTTC
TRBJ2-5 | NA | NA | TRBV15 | CATSRDRGMETQYF | TGTGCCACCAGCAGAGATCGCGGGATGGAGACCCAGTACTTC
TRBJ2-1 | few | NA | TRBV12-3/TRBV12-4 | CASSLTDTSLYNEQFF | TGTGCCAGCAGTTTAACGGACACCTCCCTCTACAATGAGCAGTTCTTC
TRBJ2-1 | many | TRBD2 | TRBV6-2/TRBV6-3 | CASSPLAGSYNEQFF | TGTGCCAGCAGTCCACTAGCGGGTTCCTACAATGAGCAGTTCTTC
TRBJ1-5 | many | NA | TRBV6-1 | CASSFMGGTQPQHF | TGTGCCAGCAGTTTTATGGGGGGGACTCAGCCCCAGCATTTT
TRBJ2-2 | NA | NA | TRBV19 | CASSDRSPGELFF | TGTGCCAGTAGTGACAGGAGTCCCGGGGAGCTGTTTTTT
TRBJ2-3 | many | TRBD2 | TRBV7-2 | CASSPSGGTDTQYF | TGTGCCAGCAGCCCTAGCGGGGGCACAGATACGCAGTATTTT
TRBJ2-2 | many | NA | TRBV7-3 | CASSFSSGGELFF | TGTGCCAGCAGCTTCTCATCGGGGGGGGAGCTGTTTTTT